This T cell receptor (beta chain) was captured in a study of T cell responses to AZD1222 COVID-19 vaccine. Per the germline V gene, CDR1 is SEHNR and CDR2 is FQNEAQ (reference sequence). The CDR3 runs 14 residues. V was cut by 5 bases and J by 5 bases, with 15 bases left in between. To note about this clone: Its antigen is unidentified.

Study observations and caveats: Repertoires in all cases were sampled only once the peak T cell response had passed. Females made up more of the donors, who were largely white British, and clonal diversity may have come out too low.

TCRdb's copy holds only in-frame clones and misses some; the assay was immunoSEQ multiplex PCR. Among some 180,000 clones, roughly 87% were seen once, and the ten largest hold less than 1.3%. The sample here was peripheral blood, taken 28 days after the second AZD1222 dose. This TCR came from an adult who received the AZD1222 COVID-19 vaccine. The chain has TRBV7-9 and TRBJ1-1; perhaps TRBD1 as D (5 bases). CDR3 nucleotide sequence: TGTGCCAGCAGCGACGAACAGGCGGGAACTGAAGCTTTCTTT. It translates to CASSDEQAGTEAFF. The full variable domain, in which reference TRBV7-9 and TRBJ1-1 provide the parts outside the CDR3, is DTGVSQNPRHKITKRGQNVTFRCDPISEHNRLYWYRQTLGQGPEFLTYFQNEAQLEKSRLLSDRFSAERPKGSFSTLEIQRTEQGDSAMYLCASSDEQAGTEAFFGQGTRLTVV.